The rows below give T cell receptor beta chains drawn from one sample of a study of blood T cell repertoires in COVID-19. Generated by immunoSEQ multiplex PCR, the TCRdb table keeps only in-frame clones and is missing some. Altogether 390,000 or so clones are present, more than 80% being singletons, with the ten largest covering almost 1.5%. Sequencing used peripheral blood. The source of these receptors is a woman in her twenties or thirties with active or convalescent COVID-19. CDR3s include the opening cysteine and the closing phenylalanine or tryptophan. Each record gives: CDR3 DNA, CDR3 protein, D gene, J gene, V gene, clone size. A D gene is named only where the DNA matches it firmly. Some rows have no size entry. The others give once, few or many, or a class for an expanded clone.

CDR3 DNA: TGCGCCAGCAGTGAGCCCTTCGGCGCGGGGGCTAGCGGGGAGACCCAGTACTTC; CDR3 protein: CASSEPFGAGASGETQYF; D gene: TRBD2; J gene: TRBJ2-5; V gene: TRBV10-2; clone size: -
CDR3 DNA: TGTGCCAGTAGTGCCGGACAGGTGATGAACACTGAAGCTTTCTTT; CDR3 protein: CASSAGQVMNTEAFF; D gene: TRBD1; J gene: TRBJ1-1; V gene: TRBV19; clone size: -
CDR3 DNA: TGTGCCACCCTCTGGGCCGAGGACACAGATGGCTACACCTTC; CDR3 protein: CATLWAEDTDGYTF; D gene: -; J gene: TRBJ1-2; V gene: TRBV28; clone size: -
CDR3 DNA: TGTGCCAGCAGCTTTATACTAGCGGGGGGAGATACGCAGTATTTT; CDR3 protein: CASSFILAGGDTQYF; D gene: TRBD2; J gene: TRBJ2-3; V gene: TRBV7-2; clone size: -
CDR3 DNA: TGTGCCAGCAGTTACGCTTTGAGGGTGAACACTGAAGCTTTCTTT; CDR3 protein: CASSYALRVNTEAFF; D gene: -; J gene: TRBJ1-1; V gene: TRBV6-5; clone size: -
CDR3 DNA: TGTGCCAGCAGGTACGGGACAGGGGGAACTCAGCCCCAGCATTTT; CDR3 protein: CASRYGTGGTQPQHF; D gene: TRBD1; J gene: TRBJ1-5; V gene: TRBV6-5; clone size: -
CDR3 DNA: TGTGCCAGCTCACCACCGATGGGACAGGGGAACCTGAACACTGAAGCTTTCTTT; CDR3 protein: CASSPPMGQGNLNTEAFF; D gene: TRBD1; J gene: TRBJ1-1; V gene: TRBV18; clone size: -
CDR3 DNA: TGTGCCAGCTCACCAAGCCAAGGGGGACAGCCCCAGCATTTT; CDR3 protein: CASSPSQGGQPQHF; D gene: -; J gene: TRBJ1-5; V gene: TRBV18; clone size: -
CDR3 DNA: TGTGCCAGCAGCCAAGTGGGACAGGGGGTGGATGGCTACACCTTC; CDR3 protein: CASSQVGQGVDGYTF; D gene: TRBD1; J gene: TRBJ1-2; V gene: TRBV3-1/TRBV3-2; clone size: -
CDR3 DNA: TGTGCCAGCAGCGGCGACAGGAGCAATCAGCCCCAGCATTTT; CDR3 protein: CASSGDRSNQPQHF; D gene: -; J gene: TRBJ1-5; V gene: TRBV2; clone size: -
CDR3 DNA: TGTGCCAGCAGAGAAGGGGGCTCAGTCCAGCCCCAGCATTTT; CDR3 protein: CASREGGSVQPQHF; D gene: TRBD1; J gene: TRBJ1-5; V gene: TRBV6-1; clone size: -
CDR3 DNA: TGCGCCAGCAGCCCACTCTCGGATCAGCCCCAGCATTTT; CDR3 protein: CASSPLSDQPQHF; D gene: -; J gene: TRBJ1-5; V gene: TRBV5-1; clone size: -
CDR3 DNA: TGTGCCAGCAGCTTGTCCAGGGGGCTGGACTATGGCTACACCTTC; CDR3 protein: CASSLSRGLDYGYTF; D gene: TRBD1; J gene: TRBJ1-2; V gene: TRBV5-5; clone size: -
CDR3 DNA: TGCGCCAGCAGCCAAGGCATCCTAGCGGGGACCGGGGAGCTGTTTTTT; CDR3 protein: CASSQGILAGTGELFF; D gene: TRBD2; J gene: TRBJ2-2; V gene: TRBV4-1; clone size: few
CDR3 DNA: TGCAGCGTTGTTGGACAGGGGGCCTCCGCTTTCTTT; CDR3 protein: CSVVGQGASAFF; D gene: TRBD1; J gene: TRBJ1-1; V gene: TRBV29-1; clone size: -
CDR3 DNA: TGTGCCAGCAGTTATGGACAGGGGAAGAATTCACCCCTCCACTTT; CDR3 protein: CASSYGQGKNSPLHF; D gene: TRBD1; J gene: TRBJ1-6; V gene: TRBV6-5; clone size: -
CDR3 DNA: TGTGCCAGCAGCTTACCAGACAGGGGAGCTTTCTTT; CDR3 protein: CASSLPDRGAFF; D gene: TRBD1; J gene: TRBJ1-1; V gene: TRBV7-9; clone size: -
CDR3 DNA: TGTGCCAGCAGCTTGGACTACGGGAACTATGGCTACACCTTC; CDR3 protein: CASSLDYGNYGYTF; D gene: -; J gene: TRBJ1-2; V gene: TRBV5-5; clone size: -
CDR3 DNA: TGCGCCAGCAGCCAAGCAGGCGGAGGTAGTGAGCAGTTCTTC; CDR3 protein: CASSQAGGGSEQFF; D gene: -; J gene: TRBJ2-1; V gene: TRBV4-1; clone size: -
CDR3 DNA: TGTGCCTGGAGTGTACTTCCGGACAGGGTCCTCTCTGGAAACACCATATATTTT; CDR3 protein: CAWSVLPDRVLSGNTIYF; D gene: TRBD1; J gene: TRBJ1-3; V gene: TRBV30; clone size: -
CDR3 DNA: TGCGCCAGCAGCCACCGGGGAGGTCTTGCGGATACATACAATGAGCAGTTCTTC; CDR3 protein: CASSHRGGLADTYNEQFF; D gene: -; J gene: TRBJ2-1; V gene: TRBV4-1; clone size: -
CDR3 DNA: TGTGCCAGTAGTCAGGCCGGACTTCAAGAGACCCAGTACTTC; CDR3 protein: CASSQAGLQETQYF; D gene: -; J gene: TRBJ2-5; V gene: TRBV19; clone size: -
CDR3 DNA: TGTGCCAGCAGTTCTCAACCTCGGACTAGCGGTTCCCACGAGCAGTACTTC; CDR3 protein: CASSSQPRTSGSHEQYF; D gene: TRBD2; J gene: TRBJ2-7; V gene: TRBV28; clone size: -
CDR3 DNA: TGTGCCAGTAGTATAGATTTGACAGCAAACACTGAAGCTTTCTTT; CDR3 protein: CASSIDLTANTEAFF; D gene: -; J gene: TRBJ1-1; V gene: TRBV19; clone size: -
CDR3 DNA: TGTGCCAGCGTCGAGACCGGGACAGGGGCCGTCGGCTACACCTTC; CDR3 protein: CASVETGTGAVGYTF; D gene: TRBD1; J gene: TRBJ1-2; V gene: TRBV6-6; clone size: -
CDR3 DNA: TGCAGTGCTACGACTGACAATGAGCAGTTCTTC; CDR3 protein: CSATTDNEQFF; D gene: -; J gene: TRBJ2-1; V gene: TRBV20-1; clone size: -
CDR3 DNA: TGCGCCAGCAGCCTTGAGGACAGGGGGCTCGGCTACACCTTC; CDR3 protein: CASSLEDRGLGYTF; D gene: TRBD1; J gene: TRBJ1-2; V gene: TRBV5-1; clone size: -
CDR3 DNA: TGTGCCAGCAGTTTATCGATGGGCGCTTGGCATGGCTACACCTTC; CDR3 protein: CASSLSMGAWHGYTF; D gene: -; J gene: TRBJ1-2; V gene: TRBV27; clone size: -
CDR3 DNA: TGTGCCAGCAGCTTAGAACTAGCCTACGAGCAGTACTTC; CDR3 protein: CASSLELAYEQYF; D gene: -; J gene: TRBJ2-7; V gene: TRBV7-8; clone size: once
CDR3 DNA: TGCGCCAGCAGCCCAAGGACTAGCGGGGGGAACGAGCAGTACTTC; CDR3 protein: CASSPRTSGGNEQYF; D gene: TRBD2; J gene: TRBJ2-7; V gene: TRBV5-1; clone size: -
CDR3 DNA: TGTGCCAGCAGTTACTTGGCTAATCAGCCCCAGCATTTT; CDR3 protein: CASSYLANQPQHF; D gene: -; J gene: TRBJ1-5; V gene: TRBV6-5; clone size: -
CDR3 DNA: TGTGCCTGCCGACAGGAAGTATGGAATTCACCCCTCCACTTT; CDR3 protein: CACRQEVWNSPLHF; D gene: -; J gene: TRBJ1-6; V gene: TRBV30; clone size: -
CDR3 DNA: TGTGCCAGCAGGGCTAGCGGGGGGAAATGGTCGGAGACCCAGTACTTC; CDR3 protein: CASRASGGKWSETQYF; D gene: TRBD2; J gene: TRBJ2-5; V gene: TRBV6-6; clone size: -
CDR3 DNA: TGCGCCAGCAGCTTCATGGGGGCTAGCTCCTATAATTCACCCCTCCACTTT; CDR3 protein: CASSFMGASSYNSPLHF; D gene: -; J gene: TRBJ1-6; V gene: TRBV5-1; clone size: -
CDR3 DNA: TGTGCCAGCAGCCGCGACAGTCCTAACTATGGCTACACCTTC; CDR3 protein: CASSRDSPNYGYTF; D gene: -; J gene: TRBJ1-2; V gene: TRBV3-1/TRBV3-2; clone size: -
CDR3 DNA: TGTGCCAGCAGCCGCGAGGGGGAAGAGACCCAGTACTTC; CDR3 protein: CASSREGEETQYF; D gene: -; J gene: TRBJ2-5; V gene: TRBV3-1/TRBV3-2; clone size: -
CDR3 DNA: TGCAGCGTTGAATTATTCGGGGGTAAAGCTTTCTTT; CDR3 protein: CSVELFGGKAFF; D gene: -; J gene: TRBJ1-1; V gene: TRBV29-1; clone size: few
CDR3 DNA: TGTGCCTGGAGGAGGGGGACAGGGTCTACTGGGGCCAACGTCCTGACTTTC; CDR3 protein: CAWRRGTGSTGANVLTF; D gene: TRBD1; J gene: TRBJ2-6; V gene: TRBV30; clone size: once
CDR3 DNA: TGTGCCAGCAGCCAGGGACAGAACACTGAAGCTTTCTTT; CDR3 protein: CASSQGQNTEAFF; D gene: -; J gene: TRBJ1-1; V gene: TRBV12-3/TRBV12-4; clone size: few
CDR3 DNA: TGCGCCAGCAGCTTGGCGGGAGCCACAGATACGCAGTATTTT; CDR3 protein: CASSLAGATDTQYF; D gene: -; J gene: TRBJ2-3; V gene: TRBV5-1; clone size: -
CDR3 DNA: TGTGCCAGCAGCTTACGCCCGGGACAGGGCCATGGCTACACCTTC; CDR3 protein: CASSLRPGQGHGYTF; D gene: TRBD1; J gene: TRBJ1-2; V gene: TRBV7-8; clone size: -
CDR3 DNA: TGTGCCAGCAGTTTATCTTTGGGCCCCTACTCTGGAAACACCATATATTTT; CDR3 protein: CASSLSLGPYSGNTIYF; D gene: -; J gene: TRBJ1-3; V gene: TRBV28; clone size: -
CDR3 DNA: TGTGCCAGCAGTCTAGCATGGGCAGGGGCGACTGAAGCTTTCTTT; CDR3 protein: CASSLAWAGATEAFF; D gene: -; J gene: TRBJ1-1; V gene: TRBV27; clone size: -
CDR3 DNA: TGCGCCAGCAGTGAGTCGGGACTAGCCTACGAGCAGTACTTC; CDR3 protein: CASSESGLAYEQYF; D gene: TRBD2; J gene: TRBJ2-7; V gene: TRBV10-2; clone size: -
CDR3 DNA: TGCGCCAGCAGCCAGGGACAAGGATCAACTAATGAAAAACTGTTTTTT; CDR3 protein: CASSQGQGSTNEKLFF; D gene: -; J gene: TRBJ1-4; V gene: TRBV5-1; clone size: -
CDR3 DNA: TGTGCCCGCAATGGGGAAGACAGCGCGAACACCGGGGAGCTGTTTTTT; CDR3 protein: CARNGEDSANTGELFF; D gene: -; J gene: TRBJ2-2; V gene: TRBV2; clone size: -
CDR3 DNA: TGTGCCAGCAGTCTCGTCGATGAGCAGTTCTTC; CDR3 protein: CASSLVDEQFF; D gene: -; J gene: TRBJ2-1; V gene: TRBV12-3/TRBV12-4; clone size: -
CDR3 DNA: TGTGCCAGCTCCCCGGGAGGTAATGAGCAGTTCTTC; CDR3 protein: CASSPGGNEQFF; D gene: TRBD2; J gene: TRBJ2-1; V gene: TRBV18; clone size: -
CDR3 DNA: TGTGCCAGCAGTTCGGACATCCTCTATGGCTACACCTTC; CDR3 protein: CASSSDILYGYTF; D gene: -; J gene: TRBJ1-2; V gene: TRBV27; clone size: -
CDR3 DNA: TGTGCCAGCAGCCACGAGGGGGACCGGTCGATAGGCTACACCTTC; CDR3 protein: CASSHEGDRSIGYTF; D gene: -; J gene: TRBJ1-2; V gene: TRBV7-9; clone size: -
CDR3 DNA: TGCGCCAGCAGCCCAATAGAGAAGAACACTGAAGCTTTCTTT; CDR3 protein: CASSPIEKNTEAFF; D gene: -; J gene: TRBJ1-1; V gene: TRBV4-1; clone size: -
CDR3 DNA: TGTGCCAGCTCACGGGACACAAACTATGGCTACACCTTC; CDR3 protein: CASSRDTNYGYTF; D gene: -; J gene: TRBJ1-2; V gene: TRBV18; clone size: -
CDR3 DNA: TGTGCCAGCAGGGAAAGCTTCCAGGGGATATGGGCTTGGGAGCAGTACTTC; CDR3 protein: CASRESFQGIWAWEQYF; D gene: -; J gene: TRBJ2-7; V gene: TRBV2; clone size: -
CDR3 DNA: TGTGCCAGCAGCCAAGAAGGCAGGACAGGGTCGCTCGAAGCTTTCTTT; CDR3 protein: CASSQEGRTGSLEAFF; D gene: TRBD1; J gene: TRBJ1-1; V gene: TRBV14; clone size: -
CDR3 DNA: TGTGCCAGCAGTTTCCTCGGGTGGGGGGGCGATGAGCAGTTCTTC; CDR3 protein: CASSFLGWGGDEQFF; D gene: -; J gene: TRBJ2-1; V gene: TRBV6-5; clone size: -
CDR3 DNA: TGCAGCGGTGCAAACCGACTAGCCCGGGATACGCAGTATTTT; CDR3 protein: CSGANRLARDTQYF; D gene: TRBD2; J gene: TRBJ2-3; V gene: TRBV29-1; clone size: once
CDR3 DNA: TGTGCCAGTAGTATTAAGGCCTGGAGGCTCCTGGATAATTCACCCCTCCACTTT; CDR3 protein: CASSIKAWRLLDNSPLHF; D gene: -; J gene: TRBJ1-6; V gene: TRBV19; clone size: -
CDR3 DNA: TGTGCCAGCAGCCAAGAGAGTAGTGCTTTCTTT; CDR3 protein: CASSQESSAFF; D gene: -; J gene: TRBJ1-1; V gene: TRBV3-1/TRBV3-2; clone size: -
CDR3 DNA: TGTGCCAGCAGTTCCGCGGTATACAATGAGCAGTTCTTC; CDR3 protein: CASSSAVYNEQFF; D gene: -; J gene: TRBJ2-1; V gene: TRBV27; clone size: -